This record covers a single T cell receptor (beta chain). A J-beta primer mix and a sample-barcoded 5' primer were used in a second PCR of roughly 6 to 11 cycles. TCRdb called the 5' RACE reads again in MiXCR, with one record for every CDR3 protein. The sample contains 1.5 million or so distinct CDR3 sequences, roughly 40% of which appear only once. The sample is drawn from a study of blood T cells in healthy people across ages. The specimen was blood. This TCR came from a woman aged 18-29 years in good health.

CDR3 in DNA: TGTGCCAGCAGTTCTCGGAGCCGGAACTATGGCTACACCTTC. Residues: CASSSRSRNYGYTF. This chain uses TRBV27 with TRBJ1-2, with D unresolved. From germline, CDR1 is MNHEY and CDR2 SMNVEV (reference sequence). This CDR3 has 14 residues. V lost 4 bases and J 2 bases, leaving 11 bases between the germline ends.